This T cell receptor (beta chain) came from a study of human T cells and chemical hapten exposure. Time point denoted: patch test 2, 6 weeks after DPC sensitization. Treatment defined: therapeutic diphenylcyclopropenone sensitization with weekly scalp DPC. One entry per CDR3 protein results from TCRdb running MiXCR on the RACE reads. This table holds 360,000 or so distinct CDR3 sequences, over 6% found once. The material sequenced was whole blood, taken in connection with sensitization to the hapten diphenylcyclopropenone (DPC). The receptor was derived from a woman aged 18 to 35 with alopecia areata. Some clones in this sample may be carry-over from other donors' samples.

The CDR3 coding sequence is TGCAGTGCTAGAGATCCAGCCCTAGCGGGAGCCTCTAGCACAGATACGCAGTATTTT. It codes for CSARDPALAGASSTDTQYF. The chain employs TRBV20-1 and TRBJ2-3; 10 positions agree with TRBD2. J gave up 0 bases and V 0 bases, and 12 bases lay outside the gene matches. The V gene's germline CDR1 is DFQATT and CDR2 SNEGSKA (reference sequence). CDR3 length: 19 amino acids.